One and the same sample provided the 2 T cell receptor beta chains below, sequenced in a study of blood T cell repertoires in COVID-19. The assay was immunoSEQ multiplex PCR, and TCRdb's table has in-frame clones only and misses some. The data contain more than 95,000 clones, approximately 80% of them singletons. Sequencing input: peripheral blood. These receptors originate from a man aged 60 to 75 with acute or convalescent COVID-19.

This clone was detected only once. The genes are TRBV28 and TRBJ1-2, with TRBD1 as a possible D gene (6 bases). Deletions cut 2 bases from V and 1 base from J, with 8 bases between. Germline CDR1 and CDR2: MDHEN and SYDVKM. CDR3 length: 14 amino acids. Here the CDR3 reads CASSLRTVNYGYTF. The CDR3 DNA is TGTGCCAGCAGTTTAAGGACAGTTAACTATGGCTACACCTTC.

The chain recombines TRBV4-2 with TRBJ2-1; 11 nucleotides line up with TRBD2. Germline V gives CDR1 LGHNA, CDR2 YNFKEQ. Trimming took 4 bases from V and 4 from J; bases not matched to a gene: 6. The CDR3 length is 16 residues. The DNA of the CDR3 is TGTGCCAGCAGCCCCGTCGGGACTAGCGGTTACAATGAGCAGTTCTTC. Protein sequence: CASSPVGTSGYNEQFF.